This T cell receptor beta chain was profiled in a study of beta chain features in type 1 diabetes. Findings and limits, study-wide: TCRB CDR3s from Type 1 diabetes patients were moderately but significantly shorter in all four CD4+ subsets.

Comment on this clone: Its antigen is unidentified.

The junction had 10 bases not matched to a gene; V was cut back by 0 bases and J by 7 bases. The germline V gene has CDR1 SGDLS and CDR2 YYNGEE. The CDR3 is 16 residues long. What was sequenced were expressed TCRB transcripts, since all of the isolated RNA had been reverse transcribed. Sequenced by immunoSEQ multiplex PCR; TCRdb stores in-frame clones only, minus some. The sample includes 600,000 to 750,000 clones, around 12% of them seen just once. V is TRBV9 and J is TRBJ2-1; TRBD1 aligns across 7 bases. The clonotype was recovered from a man aged 30 to 39 with type 1 diabetes. The source material was naive CD4+ T cells from blood. CDR3 region: CASSVAPDRSGNEQFF. The CDR3 region has the DNA TGTGCCAGCAGCGTAGCGCCGGACAGGTCAGGGAATGAGCAGTTCTTC. Together with reference TRBV9 and TRBJ2-1, the CDR3 gives the full variable domain: DSGVTQTPKHLITATGQRVTLRCSPRSGDLSVYWYQQSLDQGLQFLIQYYNGEERAKGNILERFSAQQFPDLHSELNLSSLELGDSALYFCASSVAPDRSGNEQFFGPGTRLTVL.